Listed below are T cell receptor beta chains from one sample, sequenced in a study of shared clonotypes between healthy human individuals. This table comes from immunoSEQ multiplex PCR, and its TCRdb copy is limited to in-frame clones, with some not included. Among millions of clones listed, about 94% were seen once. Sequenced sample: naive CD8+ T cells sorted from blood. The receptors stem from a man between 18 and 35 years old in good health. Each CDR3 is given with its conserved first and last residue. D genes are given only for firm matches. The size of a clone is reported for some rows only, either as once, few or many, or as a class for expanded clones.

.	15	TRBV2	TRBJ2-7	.	CASSEAAGVQLEQYF	TGTGCCAGCAGTGAAGCTGCAGGGGTCCAACTAGAGCAGTACTTC
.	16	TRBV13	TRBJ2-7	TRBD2	CASSPLPSGSSYEQYF	TGTGCCAGCAGCCCTCTCCCTAGCGGGAGTTCCTACGAGCAGTACTTC
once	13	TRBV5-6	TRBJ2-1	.	CASSLLVGNEQFF	TGTGCCAGCAGCTTGCTTGTCGGCAATGAGCAGTTCTTC
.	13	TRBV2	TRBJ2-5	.	CASRAIGKETQYF	TGTGCCAGCAGAGCTATAGGAAAAGAGACCCAGTACTTC
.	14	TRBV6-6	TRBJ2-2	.	CASSYGAHTGELFF	TGTGCCAGCAGTTATGGGGCTCACACCGGGGAGCTGTTTTTT
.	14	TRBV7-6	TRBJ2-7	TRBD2	CASTVTAGGHEQYF	TGTGCCAGCACCGTTACAGCGGGAGGCCACGAGCAGTACTTC
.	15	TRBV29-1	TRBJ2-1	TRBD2	CSVEEPGLALNEQFF	TGCAGCGTTGAAGAGCCGGGACTAGCGCTTAATGAGCAGTTCTTC
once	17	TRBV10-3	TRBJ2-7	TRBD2	CAISEFSTAGGPSKQYF	TGTGCCATCAGTGAGTTTTCGACAGCGGGAGGCCCCTCCAAGCAGTACTTC
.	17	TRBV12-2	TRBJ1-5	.	CASRHTKEGASNQPQHF	TGTGCAAGTCGCCATACTAAGGAGGGGGCGAGCAATCAGCCCCAGCATTTT
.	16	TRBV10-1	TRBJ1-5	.	CASSERRATSNQPQHF	TGCGCCAGCAGTGAGCGTAGGGCGACTAGCAATCAGCCCCAGCATTTT
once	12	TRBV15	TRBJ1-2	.	CATSRDSLGYTF	TGTGCCACCAGCAGAGACTCACTCGGCTACACCTTC
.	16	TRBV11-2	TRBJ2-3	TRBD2	CASSLNPREATDTQYF	TGTGCCAGCAGCTTAAACCCGCGGGAGGCAACAGATACGCAGTATTTT
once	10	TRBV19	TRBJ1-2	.	CASGDYGYTF	TGTGCCTCAGGCGATTATGGCTACACCTTC
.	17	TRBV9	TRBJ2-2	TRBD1	CASSVDFDRGGTGELFF	TGTGCCAGCAGCGTAGACTTCGACAGGGGTGGCACCGGGGAGCTGTTTTTT
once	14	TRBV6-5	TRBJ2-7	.	CASSYKFGTLVVEF	TGTGCCAGCAGTTACAAGTTTGGGACCCTGGTTGTGGAGTTC
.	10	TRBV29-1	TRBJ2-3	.	CSVVMAGQYF	TGCAGCGTTGTTATGGCGGGACAGTATTTT
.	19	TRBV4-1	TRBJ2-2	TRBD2	CASSQDKTSGRTNTGELFF	TGCGCCAGCAGCCAAGATAAGACTAGCGGGCGAACGAACACCGGGGAGCTGTTTTTT
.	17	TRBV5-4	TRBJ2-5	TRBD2	CASSLAGGLAGLETQYF	TGTGCCAGCAGCTTGGCAGGAGGACTAGCGGGACTAGAGACCCAGTACTTC
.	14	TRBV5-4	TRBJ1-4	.	CASSLTGAGEKLFF	TGTGCCAGCAGCTTGACGGGGGCTGGCGAAAAACTGTTTTTT
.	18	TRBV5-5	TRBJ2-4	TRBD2	CASSGASGRAEAKNIQYF	TGTGCCAGCAGCGGGGCTAGCGGGAGGGCCGAGGCCAAAAACATTCAGTACTTC
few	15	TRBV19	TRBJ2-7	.	CASSIGSNRAYEQYF	TGTGCCAGTAGTATAGGAAGTAACAGGGCGTACGAGCAGTACTTC
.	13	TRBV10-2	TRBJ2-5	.	CASREGGAETQYF	TGCGCCAGCCGTGAAGGGGGGGCAGAGACCCAGTACTTC
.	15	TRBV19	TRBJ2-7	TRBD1	CASSISGQGYYEQYF	TGTGCCAGTAGTATCTCGGGACAGGGGTACTACGAGCAGTACTTC
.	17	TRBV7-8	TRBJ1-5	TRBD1	CASSLVFGDRGNQPQHF	TGTGCCAGCAGCTTAGTGTTCGGGGACAGGGGTAATCAGCCCCAGCATTTT
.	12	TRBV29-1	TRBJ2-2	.	CSVRAPQGELFF	TGCAGCGTGAGGGCGCCCCAGGGGGAGCTGTTTTTT
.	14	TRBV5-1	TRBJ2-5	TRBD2	CASRLAGEGETQYF	TGCGCCAGCAGGCTAGCGGGGGAGGGTGAGACCCAGTACTTC